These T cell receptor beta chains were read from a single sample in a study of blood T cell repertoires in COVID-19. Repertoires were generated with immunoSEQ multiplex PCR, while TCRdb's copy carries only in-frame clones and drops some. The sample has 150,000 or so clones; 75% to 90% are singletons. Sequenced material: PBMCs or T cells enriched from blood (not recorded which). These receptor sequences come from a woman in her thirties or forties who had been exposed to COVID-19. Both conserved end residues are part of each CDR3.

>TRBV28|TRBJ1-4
CATPGGEANEKLFF
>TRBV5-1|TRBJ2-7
CASNLDSGISYEQYF
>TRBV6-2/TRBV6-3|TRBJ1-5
CASSPPPNSDRGFSSNQPQHF
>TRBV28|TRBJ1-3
CASRGPGQGANGNTIYF
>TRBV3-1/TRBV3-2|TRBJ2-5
CASSQDWRMQETQYF
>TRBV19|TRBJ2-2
CASSIRTSGTNTGELFF
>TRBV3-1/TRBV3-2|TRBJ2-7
CASSPGPPGDEQYF
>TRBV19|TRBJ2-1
CASSTLASGSYHEQFF
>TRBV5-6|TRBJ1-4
CASSLAGNEKLFF
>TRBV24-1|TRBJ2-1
CATSDLGSEQFF
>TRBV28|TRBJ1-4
CASSVDRGGGEKLFF
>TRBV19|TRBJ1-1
CASSDRGGGYTEAFF
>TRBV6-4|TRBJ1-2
CASKGTGSGYGYTF
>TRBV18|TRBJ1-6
CASSPLQGARNSPLHF
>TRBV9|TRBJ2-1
CASSVARGDEQFF
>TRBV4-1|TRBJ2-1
CASSSRLLGGAYNEQFF
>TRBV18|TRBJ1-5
CASSPRDRGNQPQHF
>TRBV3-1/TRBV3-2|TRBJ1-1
CASSPRTGGLVDTEAFF
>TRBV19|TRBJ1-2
CASSTPTGGAGYGYTF
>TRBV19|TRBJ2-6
CATRQTGANVLTF
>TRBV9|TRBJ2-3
CASSQRLAGITDTQYF
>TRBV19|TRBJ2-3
CASSIGLAGVADTQYF
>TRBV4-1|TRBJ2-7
CASSQDQRETWYEQYF
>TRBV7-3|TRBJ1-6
CASRSITGSNSPLHF
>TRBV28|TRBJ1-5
CASTQDRPNSNQPQHF
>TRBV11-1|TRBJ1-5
CASSLSGGNQPQHF
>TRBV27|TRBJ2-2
CASSQSWTSARGELFF
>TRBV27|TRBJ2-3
CASSLLRETDTQYF
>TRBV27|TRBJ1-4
CASSEPGQGTEKLFF
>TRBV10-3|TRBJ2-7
CAIRDREYEQYF
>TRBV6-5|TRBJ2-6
CASSTGANVLTF
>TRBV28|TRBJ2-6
CASGRVPKSGANVLTF
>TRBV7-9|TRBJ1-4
CASSGTGTGLGEKLFF
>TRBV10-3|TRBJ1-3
CAIRADSNTIYF
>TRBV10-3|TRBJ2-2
CAISDNRGTGELFF
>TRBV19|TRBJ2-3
CASSFALDSRFGTQYF
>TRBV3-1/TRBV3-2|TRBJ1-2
CASSLHDGQGPSNGYTF
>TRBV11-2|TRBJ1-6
CASSRNEDSALNNSPLHF
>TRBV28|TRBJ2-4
CASSSGHEIQYF
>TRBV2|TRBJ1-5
CASTSDRGLIQPQHF
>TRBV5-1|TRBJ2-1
CASSFQRGSSYNEQFF
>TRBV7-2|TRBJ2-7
CASSFSSYEQYF
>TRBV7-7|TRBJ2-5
CASSSQLQAPETQYF
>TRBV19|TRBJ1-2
CASSRAGGYTF
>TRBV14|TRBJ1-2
CASSQDQGRGGGYTF
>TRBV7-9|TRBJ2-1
CASSFFREGNEQFF
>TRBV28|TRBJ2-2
CASSLARSGELFF
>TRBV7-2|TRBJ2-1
CASSLGLSYNEQFF
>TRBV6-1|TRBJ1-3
CASSELESSGNTIYF
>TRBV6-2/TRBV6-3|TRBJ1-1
CASSPWGRTEAFF
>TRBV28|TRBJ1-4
CASSHRDRGPSEKLFF